Below, one T cell receptor beta chain is given with its context. No cognate antigen has been identified for it. One base away there is no much larger clone; base qualities are not given. This sample was included in a study of T cell responses to AZD1222 COVID-19 vaccine (dated by TCRdb to 2020 to 2023). General notes on the study: A total of 240 or so trial participants underwent TCR sequencing, of whom 200 to 220 had received two doses of AZD1222 and some 26 had received two doses of the MenACWY control vaccine. Trial participants were enrolled into age subgroups of 18-55, 56-69 and 70-plus years, which contained 148, 28 and 57 TCR-sequenced participants, respectively. Beyond this particular receptor, the publication reports: Nearly half of unique spike-specific TCRs reportedly recognized epitopes outside regions mutated in the B.1.351 and B.1.1.7 variants. Only a handful of AZD1222 recipients were SARS-CoV-2 seropositive at baseline, limiting conclusions about previously exposed vaccinees. In the small 56-69-year group, the increase in depth fell short of significance, most likely because of low power. Spike-specific TCR breadth and depth rose significantly after two AZD1222 doses compared with day 0 and with MenACWY recipients. Participants were mostly white British, with more females than males. The authors suggested clonal diversity may have been underestimated. Because no day 14 peak-response samples were available, the repertoires could be characterized only after the peak T cell response. The whole spike protein was spanned by vaccine-associated CD4 TCRs, and dominant responses were seen in regions 160-218 and 743-854.

The CDR3 regions of human TCRbeta chains were analyzed by immunosequencing. Per the authors' processing: TCRs in the repertoires were matched against a reference library of SARS-CoV-2-specific TCRs that had been generated with the MIRA antigen-specificity platform. Breadth was defined as the fraction of unique TCRs that were SARS-CoV-2-associated, and depth was defined as the fraction of total T cells that were SARS-CoV-2-associated. Each spike-specific TCR was assigned to its reactive spike region and to a CD4 or CD8 class using the MIRA data. Log10-transformed breadth and depth values were compared by one-way ANOVA with Sidak's multiple comparisons tests. TCRdb mirrors the immuneACCESS table, restricted to in-frame sequences. Some clones are absent from its copies; in checked studies, under half trace to an unresolved V gene, and the reason for the others is unknown. V and J calls and clone size are copied from that table; D and trimming were computed from the DNA. The sample has approximately 120,000 clones on record, approximately 82% of them singletons. Jointly, the top ten make up approximately 26% of the sample.

The sample's time point, from its label and the paper: about 28 days (+/-7) after the second vaccine dose. Because spike-specific TCR depth and breadth did not differ between the two schedules, AZD1222 recipients who got a second dose at roughly 4 weeks were pooled with those who got a second dose at roughly 12 weeks. Vaccinee samples were obtained from the UK trials COV001 and COV002, which included a single-blind randomized controlled phase 2/3 trial of AZD1222 (ChAdOx1 nCoV-19) in healthy adults. Trial participant PBMC samples were collected at day 0 and day 28 after the second dose for TCRbeta chain sequencing. The receptor's source is an adult who received the AZD1222 COVID-19 vaccine. This material consisted of peripheral blood, taken 28 days after the second AZD1222 dose.

The CDR3 has the sequence CASSLVQADSYEQYF. The nucleotides are TGTGCCAGCAGTCTCGTGCAGGCTGACTCCTACGAGCAGTACTTC. The rearrangement combines TRBV27 with TRBJ2-7, with no confident D gene call. CDR1 is given as MNHEY and CDR2 as SMNVEV, both from the germline V gene (reference sequence). Its CDR3 holds 15 amino acids, cysteine through phenylalanine. Solely the CDR3 DNA is kept, with 45 bases framed from the first base. Trimming takes 5 bases from V and 0 bases from J, and the germline ends sit 14 bases apart.